This T cell receptor beta chain was profiled in a study of CD8 T cells in ankylosing spondylitis. As to this clonotype: Its antigen is not identified.

General study results and limits: With a CD8+ phenotype, disease-linked clones were relatively rare in peripheral blood. A motif of eight highly homologous TCR beta variants was seen as apparently characteristic of ankylosing spondylitis blood. Matched synovial fluid from ankylosing spondylitis patients was reported to be enriched for disease-linked clones. Certain motif variants had earlier appeared in reactive arthritis synovial fluid and blood.

Trimming pared 5 bases from V and 0 bases from J, leaving 11 bases between. CDR1 is SEHNR, CDR2 FQNEAQ, per germline (reference sequence). The CDR3 sequence is 14 residues long. A single record per CDR3 protein comes from TCRdb applying MiXCR to the 5' RACE reads. Of about 460,000 distinct CDR3 sequences in the sample, approximately 5.3% were seen once. This TCR derives from a male donor with ankylosing spondylitis. Specimen: blood, either unsorted or a sorted T cell fraction (not recorded which). The chain employs TRBV7-9 and TRBJ2-7; D call uncertain. CDR3 sequence (DNA): TGTGCCAGCAGCACCTCACAGAGCTCCTACGAGCAGTACTTC. The encoded protein is CASSTSQSSYEQYF. The full variable domain, its missing parts supplied by reference TRBV7-9 and TRBJ2-7, is DTGVSQNPRHKITKRGQNVTFRCDPISEHNRLYWYRQTLGQGPEFLTYFQNEAQLEKSRLLSDRFSAERPKGSFSTLEIQRTEQGDSAMYLCASSTSQSSYEQYFGPGTRLTVT.